These 15 T cell receptor beta chains were sequenced from one sample in a study of T cell clones after liver transplantation. Here immunoSEQ multiplex PCR was the method, and the copy in TCRdb shows in-frame clones only, minus some. The table has 95,000 to 130,000 clones, 90% seen once. Sequencing was performed on CD4+ T cells from blood, taken 12 months after liver transplant. These receptors originate from a human patient who received a liver transplant. The graft donor may have given rise to some T cells.

The gene calls are TRBV14 and TRBJ2-3; D gene unclear. The CDR3 is made up of 14 amino acids. V gave up 0 bases and J gave up 10 bases, with 14 bases separating them. Germline V lookup: CDR1 SGHDN, CDR2 FVKESK. The CDR3 protein is CASSQDWTSQAQYF. The DNA of the CDR3 is TGTGCCAGCAGCCAAGATTGGACCTCCCAGGCGCAGTATTTT.

The gene calls are TRBV5-1 and TRBJ2-7, with D perhaps TRBD1 or TRBD2 (5 bases each). Trimming left V 4 bases short and J 2 bases short, with 19 bases between. The CDR3 sequence is 16 residues long. The germline V gene encodes CDR1 SGHRS and CDR2 YFSETQ. The CDR3 spells CASSPGTGTKAYEQYF. The CDR3 bases are TGCGCCAGCAGCCCCGGGACGGGTACGAAAGCCTACGAGCAGTACTTC.

The chain is built from TRBV5-4 and TRBJ2-7; a weak D match, TRBD1 (6 bases). CDR3 size: 15 residues. The germline gives CDR1 SGHNT, CDR2 YYREEE (reference sequence). V lost 0 bases, J lost 1 base, and 11 bases lay in between. The CDR3 loop reads CASSLGTQGSYEQYF. CDR3 DNA sequence: TGTGCCAGCAGCTTGGGGACTCAGGGGTCCTACGAGCAGTACTTC.

This chain connects TRBV9 to TRBJ2-3; 7 nucleotides agree with TRBD2. The junction had 4 bases not matched to a gene; V was cut back by 3 bases and J by 0 bases. This CDR3 comprises 15 residues. CDR1 and CDR2 (germline): SGDLS, YYNGEE. Written as DNA, the CDR3 is TGTGCCAGCAGCGACAGCGGGGTTAGCACAGATACGCAGTATTTT. It specifies CASSDSGVSTDTQYF.

The rearrangement uses TRBV29-1 and TRBJ1-1, with 9 bases aligning to TRBD1. J lost 3 bases, V lost 7 bases, and 12 bases had no gene match. The CDR3 sequence is 15 residues long. CDR1 and CDR2 (germline): SQVTM, ANQGSEA. This CDR3 reads CSARGLQGADTEAFF. CDR3 coding DNA: TGCAGCGCCCGGGGATTACAGGGGGCCGACACTGAAGCTTTCTTT. Filled out from reference TRBV29-1 and TRBJ1-1, the complete variable domain reads SAVISQKPSRDICQRGTSLTIQCQVDSQVTMMFWYRQQPGQSLTLIATANQGSEATYESGFVIDKFPISRPNLTFSTLTVSNMSPEDSSIYLCSARGLQGADTEAFFGQGTRLTVV.

The rearrangement uses TRBV20-1 and TRBJ1-1; D gene ambiguous. This CDR3 is 11 amino acids long. V lost 6 bases and J lost 5, with 10 bases in between. The germline V gene encodes CDR1 DFQATT and CDR2 SNEGSKA (reference sequence). The chain's CDR3 is CSAQTVTEAFF. In DNA, the CDR3 is TGCAGTGCGCAGACGGTTACTGAAGCTTTCTTT.

The chain links TRBV11-2 to TRBJ2-1; the match to TRBD2 covers 10 bases. V lost 5 bases, J lost 9 bases, and 4 bases stayed unmatched. This CDR3 is built from 13 residues. Per germline, CDR1 SGHAT and CDR2 FQNNGV. The CDR3 spells CASSAGTSVEQFF. In DNA form, the CDR3 reads TGTGCCAGCAGCGCAGGGACTAGCGTTGAGCAGTTCTTC.

The CDR3 region has the DNA TGTGCCAGCAGCGTAGGCGGGACACTCACAGATACGCAGTATTTT. Encoded protein: CASSVGGTLTDTQYF. The J gene is TRBJ2-3, the V gene TRBV9; D is perhaps TRBD1 or TRBD2 (6 bases each). V shed 0 bases and J shed 2 bases, with 10 bases lying between them. The CDR3 runs to 15 residues. From germline, CDR1 is SGDLS and CDR2 YYNGEE.

The chain links TRBV10-2 to TRBJ2-5; the D gene could be TRBD1 or TRBD2 (5 bases each). Trimming pared 6 bases from V and 5 bases from J, leaving 13 bases between. Per the germline V gene, CDR1 is WSHSY and CDR2 is SAAADI. The CDR3 spans 13 residues. CDR3 nucleotides: TGCGCCAGCAGCAAGACAGCGGAGGAGACCCAGTACTTC. Residues: CASSKTAEETQYF.

The chain has TRBV7-3 and TRBJ2-3; TRBD2 agrees at 9 bases. Per germline, CDR1 SGHTA and CDR2 FQGTGA. Losses at the gene ends were 5 bases for V and 3 bases for J; bases not matched to a gene: 12. This CDR3 is 17 amino acids long. The CDR3 DNA reads as TGTGCCAGCAGCCGCCTCGGGAGGAGCGGGAGGACAGATACGCAGTATTTT. This codes for CASSRLGRSGRTDTQYF.

The V and J genes are TRBV27 and TRBJ1-5; no clear D. Per the germline V gene, CDR1 is MNHEY and CDR2 is SMNVEV (reference sequence). Trimming cost V 5 bases and J 6 bases, with 23 bases left between them. This CDR3 comprises 17 residues. CDR3 in DNA: TGTGCCAGCAGTAAAAGCGTGGGGTTTTTATTGGGTCAGCCCCAGCATTTT. It encodes CASSKSVGFLLGQPQHF.

This sequence joins TRBV11-2 and TRBJ2-7; 9 bases line up with TRBD1. V shed 6 bases and J 5 bases; nucleotides not matched to a gene: 11. The CDR3 runs 15 residues. The germline gives CDR1 SGHAT, CDR2 FQNNGV. CDR3 sequence: CASRAPGQGRNEQYF. The CDR3 nucleotides are TGTGCCAGCAGAGCACCGGGACAGGGTAGGAACGAGCAGTACTTC.

The CDR3 loop is CASSLLQDSSNSYEQYF. As DNA, the CDR3 is TGTGCCAGCAGCCTCCTCCAGGACAGTTCCAACTCCTACGAGCAGTACTTC. V and J are TRBV11-3 and TRBJ2-7; tentative D call: TRBD1 (6 bases). The V and J ends lost 5 bases and 0 bases respectively, with 20 bases between them. Germline CDR1 is SGHNT and CDR2 is YENEEA. CDR3 length: 17 amino acids.

This chain connects TRBV29-1 to TRBJ2-3; the match to TRBD2 covers 8 bases. Germline lookup yields CDR1 SQVTM and CDR2 ANQGSEA. J was trimmed by 1 base and V by 5 bases; bases with no gene match: 8. The CDR3 consists of 15 residues. CDR3 loop: CSVRAGGVGTDTQYF. The DNA of the CDR3 is TGCAGCGTTAGGGCGGGAGGCGTGGGCACAGATACGCAGTATTTT.

The chain carries TRBV12-5 and TRBJ2-7; D call uncertain. The CDR3 loop spans 12 amino acids. Germline CDR1 and CDR2: LGHNT and FRNRAP. With 5 bases removed from V and 5 bases from J, the gap between germline ends came to 10 bases. In nucleotides, the CDR3 is TGTGCTAGTGGTCTCGACACCCACGAGCAGTACTTC. Its translation is CASGLDTHEQYF.